This TCR beta chain is drawn from a study of cytomegalovirus exposure and HLA in healthy donors. Trimming took 6 bases from V and 2 from J, leaving 10 bases between them. The germline CDR1 and CDR2 sequences are MDHEN and SYDVKM. This CDR3 region has 14 residues. The primer mix had 60 Vbeta and 13 Jbeta primers. Libraries were prepared by immunoSEQ multiplex PCR; TCRdb keeps only in-frame clonotypes and omits some of them. Altogether over 85,000 clones are present, around 87% being singletons, with the ten largest covering approximately 1.8%. Source material: PBMCs. The chain employs TRBV28 and TRBJ1-4; D possibly corresponds to TRBD1 (5 bases). This clonotype originated in a man aged 35 to 55 in good health and CMV-seronegative. The CDR3 DNA reads TGTGCCAGCAGGCCGGGACTGACTAATGAAAAACTGTTTTTT. Protein: CASRPGLTNEKLFF.